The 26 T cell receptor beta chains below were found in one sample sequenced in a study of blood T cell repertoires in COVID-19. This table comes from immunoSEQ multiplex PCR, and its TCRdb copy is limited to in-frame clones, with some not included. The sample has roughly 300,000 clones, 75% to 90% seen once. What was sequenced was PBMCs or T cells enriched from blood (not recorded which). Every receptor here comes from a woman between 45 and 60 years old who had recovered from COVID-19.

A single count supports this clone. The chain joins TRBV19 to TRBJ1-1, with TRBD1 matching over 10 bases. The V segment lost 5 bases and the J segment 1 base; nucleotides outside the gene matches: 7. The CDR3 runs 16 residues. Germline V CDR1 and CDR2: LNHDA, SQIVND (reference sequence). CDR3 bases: TGTGCCAGTAGTCGTCGACAGGGGGCCGCGAACACTGAAGCTTTCTTT. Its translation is CASSRRQGAANTEAFF.

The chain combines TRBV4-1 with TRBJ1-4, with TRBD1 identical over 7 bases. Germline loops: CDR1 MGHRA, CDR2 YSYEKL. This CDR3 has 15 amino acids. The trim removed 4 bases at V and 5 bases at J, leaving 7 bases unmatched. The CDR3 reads CASSLPGQSNEKLFF. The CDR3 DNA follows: TGCGCCAGCAGCCTTCCGGGACAGTCGAATGAAAAACTGTTTTTT.

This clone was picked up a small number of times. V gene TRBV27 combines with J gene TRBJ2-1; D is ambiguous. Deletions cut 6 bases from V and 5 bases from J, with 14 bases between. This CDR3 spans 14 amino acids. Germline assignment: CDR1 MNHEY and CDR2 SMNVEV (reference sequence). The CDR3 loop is CASSPRTVNNEQFF. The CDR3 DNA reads TGTGCCAGCAGCCCACGAACAGTTAACAATGAGCAGTTCTTC.

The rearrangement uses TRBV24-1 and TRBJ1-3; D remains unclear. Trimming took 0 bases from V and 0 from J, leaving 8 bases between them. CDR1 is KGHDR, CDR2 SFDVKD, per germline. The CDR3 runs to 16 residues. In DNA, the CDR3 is TGTGCCACCAGTGATTTGACTAGACTCTCTGGAAACACCATATATTTT. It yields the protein CATSDLTRLSGNTIYF.

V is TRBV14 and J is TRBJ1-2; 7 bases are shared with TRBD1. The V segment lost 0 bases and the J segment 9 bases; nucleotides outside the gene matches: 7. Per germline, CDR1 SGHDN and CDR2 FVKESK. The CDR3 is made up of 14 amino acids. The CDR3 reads CASSQDLTGRSYTF. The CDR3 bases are TGTGCCAGCAGCCAAGATCTGACAGGGAGGAGCTACACCTTC.

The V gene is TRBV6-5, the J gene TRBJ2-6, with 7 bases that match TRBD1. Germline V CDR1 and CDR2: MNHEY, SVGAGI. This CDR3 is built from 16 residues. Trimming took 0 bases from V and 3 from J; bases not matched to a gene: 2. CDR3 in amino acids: CASSYSTGIGANVLTF. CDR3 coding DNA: TGTGCCAGCAGTTACTCGACAGGGATTGGGGCCAACGTCCTGACTTTC.

The CDR3 region has the DNA TGTGCCAGCAACGAACAGGGGTCCTCCTCCTACGAGCAGTACTTC. This gives the protein CASNEQGSSSYEQYF. The chain carries TRBV28 and TRBJ2-7, with TRBD1 identical over 7 bases. This CDR3 region has 15 residues. V dropped 7 bases and J dropped 0; count of bases not matched to a gene: 9. In germline, CDR1 is MDHEN, CDR2 SYDVKM.

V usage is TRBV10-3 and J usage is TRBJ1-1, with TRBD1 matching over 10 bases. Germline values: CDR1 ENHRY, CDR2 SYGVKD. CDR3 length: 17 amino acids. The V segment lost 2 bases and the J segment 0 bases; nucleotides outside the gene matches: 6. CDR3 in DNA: TGTGCCATCAGTGAGACGACAGGGGGCAGGTTGAACACTGAAGCTTTCTTT. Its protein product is CAISETTGGRLNTEAFF.

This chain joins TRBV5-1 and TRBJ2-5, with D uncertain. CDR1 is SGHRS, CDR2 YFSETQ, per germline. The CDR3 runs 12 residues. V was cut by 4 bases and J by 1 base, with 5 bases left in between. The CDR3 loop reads CASSGFQETQYF. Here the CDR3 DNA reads TGCGCCAGCAGCGGCTTCCAAGAGACCCAGTACTTC.

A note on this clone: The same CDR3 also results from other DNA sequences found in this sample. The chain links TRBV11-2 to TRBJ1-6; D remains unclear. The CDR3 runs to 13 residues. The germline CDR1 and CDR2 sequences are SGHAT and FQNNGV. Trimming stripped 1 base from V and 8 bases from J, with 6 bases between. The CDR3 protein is CASSLGRDSPLHF. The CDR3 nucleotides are TGTGCCAGCAGCTTAGGGAGGGATTCACCCCTCCACTTT.

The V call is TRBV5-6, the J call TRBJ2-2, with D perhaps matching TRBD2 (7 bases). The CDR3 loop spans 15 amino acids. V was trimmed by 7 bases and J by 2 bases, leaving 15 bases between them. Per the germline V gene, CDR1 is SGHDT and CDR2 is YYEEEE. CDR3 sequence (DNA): TGTGCCAGCTCTGGCGGGGGCCTCAACACCGGGGAGCTGTTTTTT. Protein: CASSGGGLNTGELFF.

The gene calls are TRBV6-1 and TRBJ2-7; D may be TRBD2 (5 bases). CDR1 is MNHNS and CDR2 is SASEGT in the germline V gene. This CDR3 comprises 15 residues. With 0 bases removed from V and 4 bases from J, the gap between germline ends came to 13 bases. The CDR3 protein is CASSEAASNGYEQYF. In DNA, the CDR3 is TGTGCCAGCAGTGAAGCTGCTAGCAATGGGTACGAGCAGTACTTC.

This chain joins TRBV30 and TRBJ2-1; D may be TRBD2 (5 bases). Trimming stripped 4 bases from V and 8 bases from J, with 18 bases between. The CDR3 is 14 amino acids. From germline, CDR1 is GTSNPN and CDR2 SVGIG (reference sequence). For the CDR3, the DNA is TGTGCCTGGATCGCCGGGCCCGGGGTACATGAGCAGTTCTTC. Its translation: CAWIAGPGVHEQFF.

Written as DNA, the CDR3 is TGTGCCAGCAGTGAAGGGAGGGTCAGGAGGGGATTCACCGGGGAGCTGTTTTTT. This encodes CASSEGRVRRGFTGELFF. The gene calls are TRBV25-1 and TRBJ2-2, with TRBD2 identical over 7 bases. Unmatched junction bases numbered 13, after V lost 2 bases and J lost 4 bases. Germline CDR1 and CDR2: MGHDK and SYGVNS. This CDR3 spans 18 amino acids. The entire variable domain, with the rest obtained from reference TRBV25-1 and TRBJ2-2, is as follows: EADIYQTPRYLVIGTGKKITLECSQTMGHDKMYWYQQDPGMELHLIHYSYGVNSTEKGDLSSESTVSRIRTEHFPLTLESARPSHTSQYLCASSEGRVRRGFTGELFFGEGSRLTVL.

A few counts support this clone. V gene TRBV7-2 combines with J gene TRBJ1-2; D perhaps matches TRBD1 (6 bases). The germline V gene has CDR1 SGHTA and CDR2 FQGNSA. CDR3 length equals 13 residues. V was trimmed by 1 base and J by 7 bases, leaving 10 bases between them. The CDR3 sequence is CASSLVAGAGYTF. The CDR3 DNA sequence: TGTGCCAGCAGCTTAGTTGCAGGGGCTGGCTACACCTTC.

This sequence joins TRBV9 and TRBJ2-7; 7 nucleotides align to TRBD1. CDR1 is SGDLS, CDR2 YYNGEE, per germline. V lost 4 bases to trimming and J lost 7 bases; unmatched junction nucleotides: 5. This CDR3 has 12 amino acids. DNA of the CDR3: TGTGCCAGCAGCACAGGGGTTGGTGAGCAGTACTTC. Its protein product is CASSTGVGEQYF.

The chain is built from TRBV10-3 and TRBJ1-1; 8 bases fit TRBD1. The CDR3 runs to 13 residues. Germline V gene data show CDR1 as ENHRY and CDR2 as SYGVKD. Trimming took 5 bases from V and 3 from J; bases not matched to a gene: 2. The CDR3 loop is CAISLQGDTEAFF. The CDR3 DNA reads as TGTGCCATCAGTTTACAGGGGGACACTGAAGCTTTCTTT.

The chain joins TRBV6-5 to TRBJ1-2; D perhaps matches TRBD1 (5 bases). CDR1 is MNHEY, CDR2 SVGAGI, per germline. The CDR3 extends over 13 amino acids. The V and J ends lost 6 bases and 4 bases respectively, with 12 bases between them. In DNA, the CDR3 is TGTGCCAGCAGGCCAGGGCCGCCCTATGGCTACACCTTC. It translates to CASRPGPPYGYTF.

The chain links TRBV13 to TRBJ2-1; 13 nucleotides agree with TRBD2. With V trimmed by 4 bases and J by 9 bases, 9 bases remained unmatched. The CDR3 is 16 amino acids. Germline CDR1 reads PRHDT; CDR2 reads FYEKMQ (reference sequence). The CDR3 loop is CASSSRTSGSPREQFF. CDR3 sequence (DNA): TGTGCCAGCAGCTCTCGGACTAGCGGGAGTCCGCGTGAGCAGTTCTTC.

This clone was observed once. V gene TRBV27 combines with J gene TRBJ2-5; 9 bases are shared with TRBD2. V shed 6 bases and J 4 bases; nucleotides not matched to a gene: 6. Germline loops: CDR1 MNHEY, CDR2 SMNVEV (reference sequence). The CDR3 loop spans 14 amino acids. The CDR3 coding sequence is TGTGCCAGCAGGATGGCGGGGGGGATAGAGACCCAGTACTTC. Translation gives CASRMAGGIETQYF.

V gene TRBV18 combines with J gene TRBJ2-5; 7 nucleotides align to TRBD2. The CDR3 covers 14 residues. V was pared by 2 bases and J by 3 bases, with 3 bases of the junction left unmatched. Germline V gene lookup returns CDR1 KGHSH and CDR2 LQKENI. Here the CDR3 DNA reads TGTGCCAGCTCACCATTTCGGGGGGAAGAGACCCAGTACTTC. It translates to CASSPFRGEETQYF. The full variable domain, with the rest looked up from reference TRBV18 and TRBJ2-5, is NAGVMQNPRHLVRRRGQEARLRCSPMKGHSHVYWYRQLPEEGLKFMVYLQKENIIDESGMPKERFSAEFPKEGPSILRIQQVVRGDSAAYFCASSPFRGEETQYFGPGTRLLVL.

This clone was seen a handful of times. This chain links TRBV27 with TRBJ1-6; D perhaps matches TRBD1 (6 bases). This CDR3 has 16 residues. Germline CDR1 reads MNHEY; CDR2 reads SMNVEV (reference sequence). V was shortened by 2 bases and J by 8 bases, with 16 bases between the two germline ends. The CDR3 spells CASSLRPNEGDSPLHF. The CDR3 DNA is TGTGCCAGCAGTTTAAGGCCCAATGAGGGGGATTCACCCCTCCACTTT.

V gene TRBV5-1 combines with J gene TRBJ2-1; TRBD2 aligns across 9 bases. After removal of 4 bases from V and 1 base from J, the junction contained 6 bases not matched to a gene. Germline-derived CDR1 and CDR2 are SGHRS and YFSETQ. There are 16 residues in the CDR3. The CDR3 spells CASSRIAGVSYNEQFF. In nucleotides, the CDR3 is TGCGCCAGCAGCCGAATAGCGGGAGTATCCTACAATGAGCAGTTCTTC.

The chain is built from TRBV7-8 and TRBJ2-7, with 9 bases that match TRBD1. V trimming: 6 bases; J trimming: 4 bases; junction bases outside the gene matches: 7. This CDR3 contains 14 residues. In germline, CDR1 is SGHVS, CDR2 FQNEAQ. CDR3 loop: CASRRDRDLYEQYF. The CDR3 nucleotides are TGTGCCAGCAGGAGGGACAGGGACCTTTACGAGCAGTACTTC.

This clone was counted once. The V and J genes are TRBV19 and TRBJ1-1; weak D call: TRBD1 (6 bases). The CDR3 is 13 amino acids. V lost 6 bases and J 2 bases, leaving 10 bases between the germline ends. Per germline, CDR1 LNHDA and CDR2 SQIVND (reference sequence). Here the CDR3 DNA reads TGTGCCAGTAGCGGACAGCAAAACACTGAAGCTTTCTTT. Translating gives CASSGQQNTEAFF.

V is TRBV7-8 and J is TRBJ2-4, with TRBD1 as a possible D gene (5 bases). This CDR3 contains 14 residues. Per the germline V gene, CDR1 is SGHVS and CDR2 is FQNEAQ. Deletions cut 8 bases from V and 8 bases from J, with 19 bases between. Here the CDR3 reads CASALGATVHIQYF. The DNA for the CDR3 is TGTGCCAGCGCCCTTGGGGCCACGGTGCACATTCAGTACTTC.